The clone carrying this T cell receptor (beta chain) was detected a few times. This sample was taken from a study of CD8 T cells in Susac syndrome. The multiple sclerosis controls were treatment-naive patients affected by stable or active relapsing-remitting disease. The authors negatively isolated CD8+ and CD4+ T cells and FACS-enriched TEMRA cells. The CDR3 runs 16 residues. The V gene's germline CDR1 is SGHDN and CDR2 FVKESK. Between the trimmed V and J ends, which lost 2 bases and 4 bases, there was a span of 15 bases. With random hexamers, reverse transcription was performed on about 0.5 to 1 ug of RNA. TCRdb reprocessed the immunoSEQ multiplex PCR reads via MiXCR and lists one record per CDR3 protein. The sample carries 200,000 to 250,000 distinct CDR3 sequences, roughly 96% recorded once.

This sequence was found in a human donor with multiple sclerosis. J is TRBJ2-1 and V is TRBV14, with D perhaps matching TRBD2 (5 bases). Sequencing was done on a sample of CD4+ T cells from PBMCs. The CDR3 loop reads CASSQRASGWYNEQFF. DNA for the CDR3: TGTGCCAGCAGCCAACGCGCCAGCGGTTGGTACAATGAGCAGTTCTTC.